This section outlines one T cell receptor (beta chain) sequence together with its context. Antigen: not known. With MiXCR, TCRdb reprocessed the PCR reads. The repertoire holds over 45,000 clones, with approximately 20% as singletons. All patients reached thyroid surgery having received no treatment beforehand. This sample was taken from a study of metastatic and nonmetastatic thyroid tumors. Study information: Comparative analysis of repertoires was undertaken across blood and tumor or nodule tissue obtained from malignant and benign thyroid patients. General study findings and limits: In blood and tumor, TCR beta diversity was reportedly significantly higher in malignant thyroid tumors than in benign nodules.

The sequenced sample was blood. The TCR sequence derives from a male donor with papillary thyroid cancer or a benign thyroid nodule (not recorded which). Some clones in this sample may be carry-over from other donors' samples.

CDR3 in DNA: TGTGCCAGCATTACCTACAGGATCAATCAGCCCCAGCATTTT. Its protein product is CASITYRINQPQHF. V usage is TRBV28 and J usage is TRBJ1-5, with D possibly matching TRBD1 (5 bases). V shed 7 bases and J shed 3 bases, with 13 bases lying between them. The germline CDR1 and CDR2 sequences are MDHEN and SYDVKM. The CDR3 consists of 14 residues.